The rows below give T cell receptor beta chains drawn from one sample of a study of identical twins. Each CDR3 protein is one row after TCRdb ran MiXCR on the 5' RACE reads. The table shows hundreds of thousands of distinct CDR3 sequences, with 8.6% occurring only once. The data were also submitted as part of a second study, on yellow fever vaccine responses in identical twins.

What was sequenced was PBMCs. Receptors originate from a woman aged 18-35 years in good health. Both conserved end residues are part of each CDR3. The D gene is left open where the match is weak. Clone size is given for some rows only: seen once, a few or many times, or a class if the clone is expanded.

CDR3 DNA | CDR3 protein | D gene | V gene | clone size | J gene
TGTGCCAGCAGCTTATTTGTAAGCCCCACAGATACGCAGTATTTT | CASSLFVSPTDTQYF | - | TRBV7-9 | - | TRBJ2-3
TGCGCCAGCAGCCCGGGGACTAGCGGGAGTCTAAATACGCAGTATTTT | CASSPGTSGSLNTQYF | TRBD2 | TRBV5-1 | - | TRBJ2-3
TGTGCCAGCAGCTTTCCCGAGAACAATGAGCAGTTCTTC | CASSFPENNEQFF | - | TRBV7-9 | - | TRBJ2-1
TGCAGCACCGGTCAACATGAGCAGTTCTTC | CSTGQHEQFF | - | TRBV29-1 | few | TRBJ2-1
TGCGCCAGCAGCGGGAGGACAAACACCGGGGAGCTGTTTTTT | CASSGRTNTGELFF | - | TRBV5-1 | many | TRBJ2-2
TGCGCCAGCAGCCAAGATCGAACAGGGAATAGCGGGAGGGCGAGGGAGACCCAGTACTTC | CASSQDRTGNSGRARETQYF | TRBD2 | TRBV4-3 | few | TRBJ2-5
TGCGCCAGCAGCCAAGGGTTACGGGACGGCGAGCAGTACTTC | CASSQGLRDGEQYF | - | TRBV4-3 | - | TRBJ2-7
TGTGCTAGCAGCTCCACGCCGGGGGATGAGACCCAGTACTTC | CASSSTPGDETQYF | - | TRBV7-7 | few | TRBJ2-5
TGCAGTGCAAGAACTAGCGGGGAGACCCAGTACTTC | CSARTSGETQYF | TRBD2 | TRBV20-1 | many | TRBJ2-5
TGTGCCAGCAGCTTTTCCGTTGAGGCCAGGGGACTAGAAAAACTGTTTTTT | CASSFSVEARGLEKLFF | - | TRBV5-5 | many | TRBJ1-4
TGCGCCAGCAGCCAAGATAGAGCAGGTATCTACGAGCAGTACTTC | CASSQDRAGIYEQYF | - | TRBV4-3 | - | TRBJ2-7
TGTGCCAGCAGCTTAATGTGGACTAGCGGGAGCGGCACCGGGGAGCTGTTTTTT | CASSLMWTSGSGTGELFF | TRBD2 | TRBV11-1 | - | TRBJ2-2
TGTGCCAGCAGCAAAGGTATAGGGGGAGTAGGGTACGAGCAGTACTTC | CASSKGIGGVGYEQYF | - | TRBV21-1 | few | TRBJ2-7
TGTGCCAGCAGCTCTCGGACGGGACAGACCCAGTACTTC | CASSSRTGQTQYF | - | TRBV11-2 | few | TRBJ2-5
TGCAGTGCTAGAGATTTAAAAAAGGGGACAGATACGCAGTATTTT | CSARDLKKGTDTQYF | - | TRBV20-1 | few | TRBJ2-3
TGTGCCAGCCGATCTAAGACAGAGATCCTAGCGGGAGCGTATGACACCGGGGAGCTGTTTTTT | CASRSKTEILAGAYDTGELFF | TRBD2 | TRBV11-1 | many | TRBJ2-2